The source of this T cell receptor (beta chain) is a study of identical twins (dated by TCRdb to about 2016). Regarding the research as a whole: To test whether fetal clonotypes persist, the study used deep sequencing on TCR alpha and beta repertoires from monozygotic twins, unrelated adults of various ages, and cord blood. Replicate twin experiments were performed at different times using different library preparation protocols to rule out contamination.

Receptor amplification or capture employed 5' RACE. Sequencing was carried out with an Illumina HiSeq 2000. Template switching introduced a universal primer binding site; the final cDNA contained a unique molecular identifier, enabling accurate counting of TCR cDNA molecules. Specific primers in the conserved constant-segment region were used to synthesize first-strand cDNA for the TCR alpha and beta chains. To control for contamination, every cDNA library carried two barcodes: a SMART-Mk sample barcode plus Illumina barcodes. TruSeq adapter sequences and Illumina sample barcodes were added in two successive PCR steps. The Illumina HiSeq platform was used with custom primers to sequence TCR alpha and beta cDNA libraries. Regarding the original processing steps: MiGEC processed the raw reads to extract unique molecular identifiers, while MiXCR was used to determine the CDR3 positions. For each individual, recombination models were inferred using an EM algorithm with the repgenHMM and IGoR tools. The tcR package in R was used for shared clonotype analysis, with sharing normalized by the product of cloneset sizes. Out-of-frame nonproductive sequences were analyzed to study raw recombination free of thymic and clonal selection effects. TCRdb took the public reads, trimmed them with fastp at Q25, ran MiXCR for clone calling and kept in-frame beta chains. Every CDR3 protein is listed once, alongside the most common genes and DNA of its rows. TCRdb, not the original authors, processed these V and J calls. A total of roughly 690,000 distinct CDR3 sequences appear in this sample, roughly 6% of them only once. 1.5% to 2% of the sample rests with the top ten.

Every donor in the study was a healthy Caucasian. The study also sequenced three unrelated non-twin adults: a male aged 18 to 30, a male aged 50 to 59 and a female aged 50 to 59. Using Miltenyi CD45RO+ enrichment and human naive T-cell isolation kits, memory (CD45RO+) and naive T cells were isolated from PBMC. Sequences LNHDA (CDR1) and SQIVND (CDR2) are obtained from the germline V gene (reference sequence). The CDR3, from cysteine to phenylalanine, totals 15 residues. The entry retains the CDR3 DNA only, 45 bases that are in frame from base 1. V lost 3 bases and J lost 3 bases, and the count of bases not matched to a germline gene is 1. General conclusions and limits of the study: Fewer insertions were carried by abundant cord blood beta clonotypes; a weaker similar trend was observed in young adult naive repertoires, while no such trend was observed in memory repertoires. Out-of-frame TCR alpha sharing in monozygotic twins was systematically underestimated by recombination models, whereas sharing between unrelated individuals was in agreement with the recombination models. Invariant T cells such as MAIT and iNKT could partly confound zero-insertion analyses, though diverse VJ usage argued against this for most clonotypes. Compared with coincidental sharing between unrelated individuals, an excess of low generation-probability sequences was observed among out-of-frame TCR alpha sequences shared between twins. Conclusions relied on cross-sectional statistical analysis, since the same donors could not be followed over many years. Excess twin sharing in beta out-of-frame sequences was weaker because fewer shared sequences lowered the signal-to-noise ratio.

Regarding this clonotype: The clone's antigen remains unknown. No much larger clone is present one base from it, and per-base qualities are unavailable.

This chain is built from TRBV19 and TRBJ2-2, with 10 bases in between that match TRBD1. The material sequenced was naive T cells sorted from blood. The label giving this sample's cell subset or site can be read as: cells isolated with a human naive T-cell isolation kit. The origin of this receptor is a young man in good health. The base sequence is TGTGCCAGTAGTATGGGACAGGGGCACACCGGGGAGCTGTTTTTT. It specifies CASSMGQGHTGELFF.